A single sample gave rise to the 23 T cell receptor beta chains below, sequenced in a study of blood T cell repertoires in COVID-19. TCRdb's table, derived via immunoSEQ multiplex PCR, lists solely in-frame clones and lacks some. The sample has approximately 130,000 clones, 85% seen once. The sequenced sample was peripheral blood. These TCRs come from a human donor in a cohort sampled during active COVID-19.

The rearrangement joins TRBV10-2 to TRBJ2-4; D is possibly TRBD1 (5 bases). The CDR3 is made up of 15 amino acids. The V gene's germline CDR1 is WSHSY and CDR2 SAAADI. Trimming stripped 0 bases from V and 8 bases from J, with 14 bases between. CDR3 residues: CASSESSRVSDIQYF. The CDR3 region has the DNA TGCGCCAGCAGTGAGTCGAGCAGGGTCAGTGACATTCAGTACTTC.

This chain uses TRBV5-1 with TRBJ2-3; D may be TRBD2 (5 bases). Germline V CDR1 and CDR2: SGHRS, YFSETQ. V lost 2 bases and J lost 0, with 10 bases in between. The CDR3 has 15 amino acids. For the CDR3, the DNA is TGCGCCAGCAGCTTAAAGCGGTTAAGCACAGATACGCAGTATTTT. Translating gives CASSLKRLSTDTQYF.

This clone was seen more than once but under ten times. The chain recombines TRBV20-1 with TRBJ2-1; the match to TRBD2 covers 15 bases. V shed 3 bases, J shed 9 bases, and the junction held 6 bases outside the gene matches. Germline-derived CDR1 and CDR2 are DFQATT and SNEGSKA (reference sequence). CDR3 length: 15 amino acids. CDR3 sequence reads: CSASGTSGGRVEQFF. The CDR3 nucleotides are TGCAGTGCTAGTGGGACTAGCGGGGGGAGAGTTGAGCAGTTCTTC.

The chain carries TRBV25-1 and TRBJ2-3; 10 nucleotides align to TRBD2. Germline loops: CDR1 MGHDK, CDR2 SYGVNS. The V gene end was trimmed by 2 bases and the J gene end by 3 bases; junction bases not matched to a gene: 11. The CDR3 covers 18 residues. CDR3 amino acids: CASSEPLPQTSGTDTQYF. CDR3 nucleotide sequence: TGTGCCAGCAGTGAACCCCTCCCCCAGACTAGCGGGACAGATACGCAGTATTTT.

The chain has TRBV5-4 and TRBJ2-3, with 12 positions matching TRBD2. The CDR3 runs to 18 residues. Per the germline V gene, CDR1 is SGHNT and CDR2 is YYREEE (reference sequence). V shed 4 bases and J 3 bases; nucleotides not matched to a gene: 12. The CDR3 loop reads CASSLRSSGRVWTDTQYF. CDR3 bases: TGTGCCAGCAGCCTTCGGTCTAGCGGGAGGGTATGGACAGATACGCAGTATTTT. Based on the CDR3 plus reference TRBV5-4 and TRBJ2-3, the full variable domain is ETGVTQSPTHLIKTRGQQVTLRCSSQSGHNTVSWYQQALGQGPQFIFQYYREEENGRGNFPPRFSGLQFPNYSSELNVNALELDDSALYLCASSLRSSGRVWTDTQYFGPGTRLTVL.

This clone was picked up one time. The CDR3 bases are TGTGCCAGCACCAAAGGACTAGCAGCCGATACGCAGTATTTT. Encoded protein: CASTKGLAADTQYF. The chain carries TRBV5-6 and TRBJ2-3; 8 nucleotides line up with TRBD2. Unmatched junction bases numbered 9, after V lost 6 bases and J lost 6 bases. The CDR3 is 14 residues long. Germline assignment: CDR1 SGHDT and CDR2 YYEEEE.

The chain has TRBV9 and TRBJ1-5; possibly TRBD1 for D (5 bases). V was trimmed by 0 bases and J by 4 bases, leaving 8 bases between them. The germline V gene encodes CDR1 SGDLS and CDR2 YYNGEE. The CDR3 runs 14 residues. This chain's CDR3 is CASSVAGGNQPQHF. DNA of the CDR3: TGTGCCAGCAGCGTAGCGGGGGGTAATCAGCCCCAGCATTTT.

V gene TRBV4-3 combines with J gene TRBJ2-7; the D gene is possibly TRBD1 (5 bases). Trimming stripped 2 bases from V and 1 base from J, with 12 bases between. Germline loops: CDR1 LGHNA, CDR2 YSLEER. The CDR3 length is 15 residues. Here the CDR3 reads CASSQLSTGSYEQYF. The CDR3, as DNA: TGCGCCAGCAGCCAATTAAGCACAGGTTCCTACGAGCAGTACTTC.

The V gene is TRBV2, the J gene TRBJ1-5; the D gene is possibly TRBD1 (6 bases). The germline CDR1 and CDR2 sequences are SNHLY and FYNNEI. The CDR3 is 14 residues long. The V and J ends lost 6 bases and 1 base respectively, with 10 bases between them. The DNA for the CDR3 is TGTGCCAGCAGAGTGGACAGCAGCAATCAGCCCCAGCATTTT. Its protein is CASRVDSSNQPQHF.

This chain uses TRBV6-1 with TRBJ2-7; maybe TRBD2 (5 bases). The CDR3 consists of 17 residues. In germline, CDR1 is MNHNS, CDR2 SASEGT. Trimming shortened V by 2 bases and J by 1 base, and 18 bases separated the two germline ends. Written as DNA, the CDR3 is TGTGCCAGCAGTGAATACGGCCGAGGGCTCGCTTCCTACGAGCAGTACGTC. It encodes CASSEYGRGLASYEQYV.

The DNA for the CDR3 is TGTGCCAGCAGCGGAGTTCCCTCTGGAAACACCATATATTTT. The encoded protein is CASSGVPSGNTIYF. The rearrangement uses TRBV14 and TRBJ1-3; D gene uncertain. The CDR3 sequence is 14 residues long. Trimming left V 5 bases short and J 0 bases short, with 8 bases between. Germline CDR1 is SGHDN and CDR2 is FVKESK.

The chain employs TRBV18 and TRBJ1-3; D possibly corresponds to TRBD1 (5 bases). The CDR3 is 16 amino acids. Trimming removed 2 bases from V and 4 bases from J, with 15 bases in between. Per the germline V gene, CDR1 is KGHSH and CDR2 is LQKENI. CDR3 nucleotides: TGTGCCAGCTCACCAGGACACATTTCTCCGGGAAACACCATATATTTT. The encoded protein is CASSPGHISPGNTIYF.

The chain links TRBV14 to TRBJ2-2; D remains unclear. Trimming took 1 base from V and 6 from J, leaving 6 bases between them. This CDR3 has 13 amino acids. Germline V gene sequence: CDR1 SGHDN, CDR2 FVKESK. CDR3 sequence (DNA): TGTGCCAGCAGCCAAGCCTATCCCGGGGAGCTGTTTTTT. It specifies CASSQAYPGELFF.

The chain joins TRBV3-1 (or the pseudogene TRBV3-2) to TRBJ1-2; the match to TRBD1 covers 7 bases. Germline V gene data show CDR1 as LGHDT and CDR2 as YNNKEL (reference sequence). V lost 3 bases and J lost 6; bases outside the gene matches: 10. This CDR3 has 15 residues. The DNA for the CDR3 is TGTGCCAGCAGCCACCCCGACAGGGAAATACATGGCTACACCTTC. Translating gives CASSHPDREIHGYTF.

The chain carries TRBV4-1 and TRBJ1-1; possibly TRBD1 for D (5 bases). CDR1 is MGHRA and CDR2 is YSYEKL in the germline V gene. CDR3 length: 15 amino acids. Trimming stripped 0 bases from V and 0 bases from J, with 8 bases between. The CDR3 spells CASSQEGALNTEAFF. In DNA, the CDR3 is TGCGCCAGCAGCCAAGAAGGGGCGTTGAACACTGAAGCTTTCTTT.

This chain joins TRBV19 and TRBJ2-3; TRBD2 matches 15 bases. The germline gives CDR1 LNHDA, CDR2 SQIVND (reference sequence). After removal of 3 bases from V and 1 base from J, the junction contained 5 bases not matched to a gene. The CDR3 extends over 18 amino acids. In DNA, the CDR3 is TGTGCCAGTAGTATCGGACTAGCGGGAGGGCCTGGCACAGATACGCAGTATTTT. This gives the protein CASSIGLAGGPGTDTQYF.

A single count supports this clone. This chain joins TRBV20-1 and TRBJ2-1; TRBD2 aligns across 11 bases. The CDR3 runs 11 residues. Germline CDR1 is DFQATT and CDR2 is SNEGSKA (reference sequence). V lost 5 bases and J lost 13; bases outside the gene matches: 4. CDR3 in DNA: TGCAGTGCTCCTAGCGGGGGGACCCAGTTCTTC. Its protein is CSAPSGGTQFF.

The CDR3 nucleotides are TGTGCCAGCAGTATTTACACAGATACGCAGTATTTT. Residues: CASSIYTDTQYF. The J gene is TRBJ2-3, the V gene TRBV12-3 or TRBV12-4; no firm D call. The CDR3 loop spans 12 amino acids. Between the trimmed V and J ends, which lost 5 bases and 2 bases, there was a span of 5 bases.

In its sample, this clone was seen a few times. The chain joins TRBV11-3 to TRBJ2-2; 9 nucleotides line up with TRBD2. Trimming at V came to 3 bases and at J to 7 bases, leaving 6 bases not matched to a gene. This CDR3 is built from 15 residues. Germline-derived CDR1 and CDR2 are SGHNT and YENEEA. CDR3 amino acids: CASSFAGGYLGELFF. The DNA of the CDR3 is TGTGCCAGCAGCTTCGCGGGAGGGTACCTCGGGGAGCTGTTTTTT.

This chain connects TRBV6-2 or TRBV6-3 to TRBJ1-1; 8 nucleotides line up with TRBD1. Germline V CDR1 and CDR2: MNHEY, SVGEGT. J gave up 1 base and V 4 bases, and 2 bases lay outside the gene matches. The CDR3 has 14 amino acids. The chain's CDR3 is CASSWTGPNTEAFF. Here the CDR3 DNA reads TGTGCCAGCAGTTGGACAGGGCCGAACACTGAAGCTTTCTTT.

J is TRBJ2-1 and V is TRBV6-5; maybe TRBD1 (6 bases). V lost 6 bases and J 7 bases, leaving 7 bases between the germline ends. There are 11 residues in the CDR3. Germline V gives CDR1 MNHEY, CDR2 SVGAGI. The CDR3 reads CASRGANEQFF. CDR3 bases: TGTGCCAGCAGGGGGGCTAATGAGCAGTTCTTC.

The V call is TRBV6-2 or TRBV6-3, the J call TRBJ2-5; possibly TRBD1 for D (5 bases). V gave up 5 bases and J gave up 1 base, with 14 bases separating them. Germline CDR1 reads MNHEY; CDR2 reads SVGEGT. CDR3 length equals 15 residues. The CDR3 reads CASSRLGQGQETQYF. The CDR3 DNA reads as TGTGCCAGCAGTCGTTTGGGGCAGGGCCAAGAGACCCAGTACTTC.

This chain uses TRBV5-6 with TRBJ2-3; 8 bases line up with TRBD2. The V and J ends lost 5 bases and 8 bases, in that order; junction bases with no gene match: 7. This CDR3 contains 13 residues. Germline V gene lookup returns CDR1 SGHDT and CDR2 YYEEEE. The CDR3 reads CASRVGLGTTQYF. The CDR3 coding sequence is TGTGCCAGCAGAGTGGGACTAGGGACTACGCAGTATTTT. The whole variable domain, remainder taken from reference TRBV5-6 and TRBJ2-3, is DAGVTQSPTHLIKTRGQQVTLRCSPKSGHDTVSWYQQALGQGPQFIFQYYEEEERQRGNFPDRFSGHQFPNYSSELNVNALLLGDSALYLCASRVGLGTTQYFGPGTRLTVL.